This TCR beta chain was found in a study of blood T cell repertoires in COVID-19. On the study more broadly: In each case, the material was cDNA or gDNA derived from T cells, B-cell-depleted T cells, or PBMCs.

The germline V and J ends were trimmed by 9 bases and 0 bases, with 12 bases remaining between them. The CDR3 has 14 residues. The germline gives CDR1 LGHDT, CDR2 YNNKEL (reference sequence). This clone appeared many times. Methods used by the authors: Nucleated cell counts were estimated from reference gene primer amplification. Some clones are missing from TCRdb's copy, which holds only in-frame ones; the method was immunoSEQ multiplex PCR. The DNA was the basis for D and trimming; V, J and clone size are from that table. The table has about 190,000 clones, 84% seen once. This chain connects TRBV3-1 (or the pseudogene TRBV3-2) to TRBJ1-5; D might be TRBD1 (5 bases). The receptor's source is a human donor in a cohort sampled during active COVID-19. The sequenced sample consisted of peripheral blood. As DNA, the CDR3 is TGTGCCAGTTCCTTAACAGGTAGCAATCAGCCCCAGCATTTT. This sequence encodes CASSLTGSNQPQHF.